This T cell receptor (beta chain) originates from a study of T cells in Graves' hyperthyroidism and ophthalmopathy. For the study at large: Peripheral blood was secured at the point of initial diagnosis, before any treatment.

TCR beta CDR3 regions were amplified from RNA transcripts. A set of HTBI primers served as the primers for a first-round RT-PCR of the TCR CDR3. TCRdb passed the multiplex PCR reads through MiXCR, listing each CDR3 protein once. The data show 300,000 to 350,000 distinct CDR3 sequences, 15% to 20% seen once. Germline CDR1 is WSHSY and CDR2 is SAAADI. The germline V and J ends were trimmed by 7 bases and 0 bases, with 9 bases remaining between them. The CDR3 is 13 amino acids. This clonotype was counted at least ten times. Stable Graves' hyperthyroidism meant no ophthalmopathy progression within 18 months.

The TCR comes from a woman aged 50 to 60 with Graves' hyperthyroidism. The rearrangement uses TRBV10-2 and TRBJ1-1; tentative D call: TRBD1 (5 bases). Sequencing was carried out using blood. Written as DNA, the CDR3 is TGCGCCAGCATGGACACCATGAACACTGAAGCTTTCTTT. Residues: CASMDTMNTEAFF.